This T cell receptor beta chain was sequenced for a study of cytomegalovirus exposure and HLA in healthy donors. Study-level points and caveats: The authors considered a cluster of highly shared sequence variants likely to be a sequencing artifact. Later work associated 17,000 or so TCR beta sequences with HLA alleles at 0.05 false discovery rate. CMV serostatus was the only immune exposure information that was available. Rarity held for most TCR sequences, but there were some public TCRs that occurred in many donors.

The PCR had 60 Vbeta and 13 Jbeta primers. Clones were read by immunoSEQ multiplex PCR, and TCRdb kept only the in-frame ones, dropping some. The table shows about 150,000 clones, with approximately 73% occurring only once. About this clone: Its antigen is not known.

The V end was cut by 1 base, the J end by 6 bases, with 9 bases between. Germline values: CDR1 MDHEN, CDR2 SYDVKM. The CDR3 is made up of 14 amino acids. The gene calls are TRBV28 and TRBJ2-2; weak D call: TRBD2 (5 bases). What was sequenced was PBMCs. The receptor comes from a woman under 30 in good health and CMV-seronegative. The CDR3 DNA follows: TGTGCCAGCAGTTTATACCGGGGATCCGGGGAGCTGTTTTTT. It encodes CASSLYRGSGELFF.